This paragraph reports one T cell receptor beta chain. Germline CDR1 MNHNY, CDR2 SVGAGI (reference sequence). This CDR3 has 15 residues. Trimming took 5 bases from V and 7 from J; bases not matched to a gene: 8. The data were taken from a study of blood T cell repertoires in COVID-19. Original analysis: Nucleated cell counts were estimated from reference gene primer amplification. Measured with immunoSEQ multiplex PCR; TCRdb has only the in-frame clones, and not every one. From that table come the V and J calls and clone size; the DNA was used to work out D and trimming. The data hold about 88,000 clones, with about 85% observed a single time.

The receptor comes from a male donor with acute or convalescent COVID-19. Input material: peripheral blood. V is TRBV6-6 and J is TRBJ1-6; 7 nucleotides agree with TRBD1. Written as DNA, the CDR3 is TGTGCCAGCAGTGCAACGGGACAGCAAAATTCACCCCTCCACTTT. Translation gives CASSATGQQNSPLHF.